Shown below are 15 T cell receptor beta chains from a single sample sequenced in a study of T cell responses to AZD1222 COVID-19 vaccine. Assay: immunoSEQ multiplex PCR; the TCRdb copy retains only in-frame clones and omits some. Of some 170,000 clones in the sample, 70% to 90% were seen once. The sequencing used peripheral blood, collected 28 days after the second dose of the MenACWY control vaccine. Every receptor here comes from an adult who received the MenACWY meningococcal vaccine as a control.

The chain is built from TRBV10-1 and TRBJ1-1; the D gene is possibly TRBD1 (5 bases). CDR3 length equals 13 residues. Trimming took 8 bases from V and 7 from J, leaving 17 bases between them. Germline-derived CDR1 and CDR2 are WNHNN and SYGVQD (reference sequence). CDR3 protein: CASELAGLGEAFF. The CDR3, as DNA: TGCGCCAGCGAACTAGCGGGACTTGGTGAAGCTTTCTTT.

The chain carries TRBV2 and TRBJ1-6; 7 nucleotides align to TRBD1. This CDR3 has 16 amino acids. In germline, CDR1 is SNHLY, CDR2 FYNNEI. V was clipped by 5 bases and J by 5 bases; unmatched bases: 9. The CDR3 protein is CASSLIGTVHNSPLHF. The CDR3 DNA is TGTGCCAGCAGTTTAATCGGGACAGTACATAATTCACCCCTCCACTTT.

The V and J genes are TRBV7-8 and TRBJ2-7; TRBD2 matches at 7 bases. The ends lost 4 bases at V and 0 bases at J; junction bases unmatched: 12. The CDR3 runs 17 residues. Germline loops: CDR1 SGHVS, CDR2 FQNEAQ. The CDR3 protein is CASSSPQPLAVSYEQYF. The DNA of the CDR3 is TGTGCCAGCAGCTCACCCCAGCCGCTAGCGGTCTCCTACGAGCAGTACTTC.

The chain carries TRBV19 and TRBJ2-2; 9 nucleotides line up with TRBD2. With 7 bases clipped from V and 3 bases from J, the junction kept 9 bases outside the gene matches. This CDR3 comprises 16 residues. The germline V gene has CDR1 LNHDA and CDR2 SQIVND (reference sequence). The CDR3, as DNA: TGTGCCAGTACCTCGGACCGCGGGAGGGACACCGGGGAGCTGTTTTTT. Translating it yields CASTSDRGRDTGELFF.

The rearrangement uses TRBV11-2 and TRBJ1-3; 9 bases are a match to TRBD1. The CDR3 has 17 amino acids. The J segment lost 3 bases and the V segment lost 4 bases, leaving 10 bases of the junction unmatched. Germline V gene sequence: CDR1 SGHAT, CDR2 FQNNGV. The CDR3 DNA is TGTGCCAGCAGCTCACTAAGTGGGACAGGGAATGGAAACACCATATATTTT. Its protein is CASSSLSGTGNGNTIYF.

The V and J genes are TRBV28 and TRBJ2-2, with D perhaps given as TRBD1 or TRBD2 (5 bases each). Germline loops: CDR1 MDHEN, CDR2 SYDVKM. Trimming took 5 bases from V and 2 from J, leaving 9 bases between them. The length of the CDR3 is 14 residues. CDR3 coding DNA: TGTGCCAGCAGTAGAGGGGAAAACACCGGGGAGCTGTTTTTT. Amino acids: CASSRGENTGELFF.

The V and J genes are TRBV3-1 (or the pseudogene TRBV3-2) and TRBJ2-7, with D possibly TRBD2 on 5 matching bases. The CDR3 totals 13 residues. Trimming took off 1 base at V and 12 bases at J, with 16 bases between the two ends. Germline V gene lookup returns CDR1 LGHDT and CDR2 YNNKEL (reference sequence). Here the CDR3 reads CASSQGMGRRRYF. CDR3 coding DNA: TGTGCCAGCAGCCAAGGAATGGGCAGGAGGAGGTACTTC.

The chain carries TRBV6-6 and TRBJ2-5; possible D gene TRBD2, 6 bases. The CDR3 spans 13 residues. The V gene lost 6 bases and the J gene lost 5 bases, with 13 bases spanning the gap. Germline V gives CDR1 MNHNY, CDR2 SVGAGI (reference sequence). The CDR3 loop reads CASRDREMETQYF. Here the CDR3 DNA reads TGTGCCAGCAGGGACCGGGAGATGGAGACCCAGTACTTC.

The CDR3 reads CAWSLQHTGELFF. CDR3 nucleotides: TGTGCCTGGAGTTTGCAGCACACCGGGGAGCTGTTTTTT. The V call is TRBV30, the J call TRBJ2-2; D is uncertain. Trimming cost V 2 bases and J 3 bases, with 7 bases left between them. The CDR3 loop spans 13 amino acids. Germline assignment: CDR1 GTSNPN and CDR2 SVGIG (reference sequence).

V usage is TRBV12-5 and J usage is TRBJ2-3; 7 bases align to TRBD1. Germline V gene lookup returns CDR1 LGHNT and CDR2 FRNRAP. Trimming at V came to 5 bases and at J to 4 bases, leaving 18 bases not matched to a gene. The CDR3 runs to 18 residues. CDR3 coding DNA: TGTGCTAGTGGTCTTGACAGGGACCCCTTACTACCCTCAGATACGCAGTATTTT. This gives the protein CASGLDRDPLLPSDTQYF.

The chain carries TRBV19 and TRBJ1-6; no definite D call. The CDR3 has 14 residues. V gave up 5 bases and J gave up 5 bases, with 10 bases separating them. Germline loops: CDR1 LNHDA, CDR2 SQIVND (reference sequence). The CDR3 sequence: CASSPLANNSPLHF. For the CDR3, the DNA is TGTGCCAGTAGTCCGCTGGCCAATAATTCACCCCTCCACTTT.

The chain has TRBV7-9 and TRBJ1-2; tentatively, D is TRBD1 (5 bases). CDR3 size: 15 residues. Germline loops: CDR1 SEHNR, CDR2 FQNEAQ (reference sequence). The V gene lost 1 base and the J gene lost 6 bases, with 15 bases spanning the gap. In nucleotides, the CDR3 is TGTGCCAGCAGCTTAGATTGGTCAGGGTCGAATGGCTACACCTTC. It is translated as CASSLDWSGSNGYTF.

V usage is TRBV27 and J usage is TRBJ2-7; 11 bases agree with TRBD1. V trimming: 6 bases; J trimming: 3 bases; junction bases outside the gene matches: 7. The germline V gene has CDR1 MNHEY and CDR2 SMNVEV (reference sequence). The CDR3 consists of 15 residues. The CDR3 nucleotides are TGTGCCAGCAGACGCACCGGGACAGGGGGCTACGAGCAGTACTTC. Protein product: CASRRTGTGGYEQYF.

The chain is built from TRBV9 and TRBJ1-2; tentative D call: TRBD1 (5 bases). Germline CDR1 SGDLS, CDR2 YYNGEE. The CDR3 consists of 16 residues. V lost 0 bases to trimming and J lost 8 bases, with 20 bases between them. The CDR3 DNA sequence: TGTGCCAGCAGCGTAGATTTCATTGTCAGGGCAGGCGGCTACACCTTC. The encoded protein is CASSVDFIVRAGGYTF.

The chain employs TRBV11-2 and TRBJ2-2; possibly TRBD1 or TRBD2 for D (5 bases each). CDR3 size: 15 residues. CDR1 SGHAT and CDR2 FQNNGV come from the germline V gene. V was trimmed by 3 bases and J by 2 bases, leaving 10 bases between them. This chain's CDR3 is CASSFYGTNTGELFF. CDR3 DNA: TGTGCCAGCAGCTTTTACGGGACCAACACCGGGGAGCTGTTTTTT.